This T cell receptor beta chain was recorded in a study of blood T cell repertoires in COVID-19. Study-wide context: The samples span acute and convalescent COVID-19 from the United States, Italy and Spain. PBMCs, B-cell-depleted T cells, or T cells were the source of the cDNA or gDNA that made up the material.

Only a few counts were recorded for this clone. At one boundary the junction diverges from the germline segment, which might be a read error. The CDR3 runs 14 residues. CDR1 is LGHDT and CDR2 is YNNKEL in the germline V gene (reference sequence). Original processing notes: The assay estimated nucleated cells by amplifying reference gene primers. TCRdb's table, derived via immunoSEQ multiplex PCR, lists solely in-frame clones and lacks some. Clonal size and the V and J genes are those of that table, whereas D and trimming came from the DNA. Here the sample spans under 300,000 clones, about four fifths being singletons.

V is TRBV3-1 (or the pseudogene TRBV3-2) and J is TRBJ1-2; possibly TRBD1 for D (6 bases). Sample: peripheral blood. The sequence was collected from a woman aged 80 or older with acute or convalescent COVID-19. The CDR3, as DNA: TGTGCCAGCAGCAAAGATACAGGGAACTATGGCTACACCTTC. It is translated as CASSKDTGNYGYTF.